Each of the 17 T cell receptor beta chains below was sequenced from the same sample in a study of shared clonotypes between healthy human individuals. The data were produced by immunoSEQ multiplex PCR, yet TCRdb's version contains in-frame clones alone and is incomplete. The sample lists some 1 million clones, about 77% occurring once. Source material: memory CD4+ T cells sorted from blood. Subset given: CD45RA-negative fraction. Every receptor here comes from a man younger than 30 in good health.

The gene calls are TRBV10-2 and TRBJ2-7; D is undetermined. V was shortened by 2 bases and J by 6 bases, with 8 bases between the two germline ends. The CDR3 loop spans 12 amino acids. From germline, CDR1 is WSHSY and CDR2 SAAADI. CDR3 amino acids: CASSEIKTEQYF. The CDR3 nucleotides are TGCGCCAGCAGTGAGATTAAAACCGAGCAGTACTTC.

The V gene is TRBV11-2, the J gene TRBJ1-6, with a tentative D call TRBD1 (5 bases). Germline V CDR1 and CDR2: SGHAT, FQNNGV. The CDR3 contains 15 residues. Between the trimmed V and J ends, which lost 4 bases and 7 bases, there was a span of 14 bases. The CDR3 sequence: CASSYRQSLNSPLHF. The CDR3 coding sequence is TGTGCCAGCAGCTATAGACAGAGTCTAAATTCACCCCTCCACTTT.

V gene TRBV10-1 combines with J gene TRBJ2-1, with D hard to call. The CDR3 loop spans 16 amino acids. Between the trimmed V and J ends, which lost 0 bases and 2 bases, there was a span of 11 bases. The V gene's germline CDR1 is WNHNN and CDR2 SYGVQD (reference sequence). CDR3 loop: CASSESGLPPYNEQFF. Written as DNA, the CDR3 is TGCGCCAGCAGTGAGTCTGGGCTGCCCCCCTACAATGAGCAGTTCTTC.

DNA of the CDR3: TGTGCCAGCAGTTACCCGACAGGGATTAACTATGGCTACACCTTC. Protein sequence: CASSYPTGINYGYTF. This chain links TRBV28 with TRBJ1-2; TRBD1 aligns across 7 bases. Trimming cost V 4 bases and J 1 base; bases outside gene matches: 6. Germline assignment: CDR1 MDHEN and CDR2 SYDVKM. The CDR3 has 15 residues.

The chain couples TRBV18 to TRBJ1-4, with D perhaps TRBD1 (5 bases). Germline V gene sequence: CDR1 KGHSH, CDR2 LQKENI. The ends were cut back, 0 bases at V and 7 bases at J, with 15 bases in the middle. The CDR3 spans 16 residues. The CDR3 sequence is CASSPPGDRLVEKLFF. The CDR3 DNA sequence: TGTGCCAGCTCACCACCGGGGGATAGGTTGGTTGAAAAACTGTTTTTT.

The count of this clone is one. The chain is built from TRBV9 and TRBJ1-6; 7 nucleotides line up with TRBD1. V trimming: 0 bases; J trimming: 7 bases; junction bases outside the gene matches: 4. CDR3 length: 15 residues. The germline V gene encodes CDR1 SGDLS and CDR2 YYNGEE. The CDR3 DNA reads TGTGCCAGCAGCGTAGACCGGACAGGCAATTCACCCCTCCACTTT. It is translated as CASSVDRTGNSPLHF.

This clone was detected only a few times. V gene TRBV2 combines with J gene TRBJ2-7, with D tentatively TRBD1 or TRBD2 (5 bases each). V lost 5 bases to trimming and J lost 7 bases, with 18 bases between them. Germline V gives CDR1 SNHLY, CDR2 FYNNEI. CDR3 length: 14 residues. CDR3 protein: CASSKGFGGTEQYF. In nucleotides, the CDR3 is TGTGCCAGCAGTAAAGGTTTTGGGGGTACGGAGCAGTACTTC.

This clone appeared once. The chain employs TRBV7-5 and TRBJ1-1. TRBV7-5 is flagged as a pseudogene. This CDR3 has 18 amino acids. The CDR3 region is CARSLATARGGRNTEAFF. DNA of the CDR3: TGTGCCAGAAGCTTAGCCACCGCTCGGGGAGGCCGAAACACTGAAGCTTTCTTT.

The rearrangement uses TRBV18 and TRBJ1-1, with D perhaps matching TRBD1 (6 bases). The germline gives CDR1 KGHSH, CDR2 LQKENI. The CDR3 consists of 14 residues. The V end lost 8 bases, the J end lost 3 bases, and 16 bases lay between the germline ends. The DNA for the CDR3 is TGTGCCAGCATACAGGGAGGCAGTCACACTGAAGCTTTCTTT. This encodes CASIQGGSHTEAFF. The variable domain in full, with the rest retrieved from reference TRBV18 and TRBJ1-1, is NAGVMQNPRHLVRRRGQEARLRCSPMKGHSHVYWYRQLPEEGLKFMVYLQKENIIDESGMPKERFSAEFPKEGPSILRIQQVVRGDSAAYFCASIQGGSHTEAFFGQGTRLTVV.

The chain couples TRBV7-2 to TRBJ2-3, with 8 bases identical to TRBD2. The CDR3 is made up of 17 amino acids. J gave up 4 bases and V 1 base, and 10 bases lay outside the gene matches. CDR1 and CDR2 from the germline V gene are SGHTA and FQGNSA. CDR3 protein: CASSLVGSGRGPDTQYF. DNA for the CDR3: TGTGCCAGCAGCTTAGTTGGAAGCGGGAGAGGACCAGATACGCAGTATTTT.

This clone appeared once. The rearrangement uses TRBV7-2 and TRBJ2-7; TRBD1 aligns across 8 bases. The germline CDR1 and CDR2 sequences are SGHTA and FQGNSA. V was clipped by 1 base and J by 3 bases; unmatched bases: 5. This CDR3 has 15 residues. The CDR3 nucleotides read TGTGCCAGCAGCTTAGTAGGGACAGGAGACTACGAGCAGTACTTC. It yields the protein CASSLVGTGDYEQYF.

The CDR3 loop reads CASSPWGGVQRKGYTF. For the CDR3, the DNA is TGTGCCAGCAGCCCCTGGGGGGGAGTGCAAAGGAAGGGCTACACCTTC. The V call is TRBV27, the J call TRBJ1-2; possibly TRBD1 for D (5 bases). In germline, CDR1 is MNHEY, CDR2 SMNVEV (reference sequence). Trimming removed 6 bases at V and 8 bases at J, with 25 bases between. The CDR3 is made up of 16 amino acids.

The gene calls are TRBV7-2 and TRBJ2-1, with D perhaps matching TRBD1 or TRBD2 (5 bases each). CDR3 size: 15 residues. V was clipped by 2 bases and J by 4 bases, with 12 bases between them. Germline CDR1 SGHTA, CDR2 FQGNSA. Here the CDR3 reads CASSLSWGMYNEQFF. The DNA of the CDR3 is TGTGCCAGCAGCTTATCATGGGGGATGTACAATGAGCAGTTCTTC.

The genes are TRBV6-6 and TRBJ2-1; D is possibly TRBD1 (6 bases). Germline V gene data show CDR1 as MNHNY and CDR2 as SVGAGI (reference sequence). V was cut by 5 bases and J by 12 bases, with 17 bases left in between. CDR3 size: 13 residues. CDR3 in amino acids: CASSPPQGSGQFF. CDR3 DNA sequence: TGTGCCAGCAGTCCCCCACAGGGTTCGGGGCAGTTCTTC.

The chain couples TRBV4-2 to TRBJ2-1; D might be TRBD1 (5 bases). Per germline, CDR1 LGHNA and CDR2 YNFKEQ. Trimming left V 4 bases short and J 3 bases short, with 22 bases between. The CDR3 runs to 18 residues. The DNA of the CDR3 is TGTGCCAGCAGCCGCGCCGTCTTCGGGCAGGGCTTCTACAATGAGCAGTTCTTC. Its protein product is CASSRAVFGQGFYNEQFF.

The J gene is TRBJ2-2, the V gene TRBV10-2, with D perhaps TRBD1 (6 bases). V lost 6 bases and J 3 bases, leaving 14 bases between the germline ends. Germline CDR1 and CDR2: WSHSY and SAAADI. This CDR3 is built from 15 residues. The CDR3 loop is CASSPQGRDTGELFF. In DNA, the CDR3 is TGCGCCAGCAGCCCTCAGGGGCGAGACACCGGGGAGCTGTTTTTT.

In its sample, this clone was seen many times. The chain carries TRBV6-1 and TRBJ2-7, with D uncertain. The V gene lost 1 base and the J gene lost 3 bases, with 7 bases spanning the gap. CDR1 and CDR2 (germline): MNHNS, SASEGT. CDR3 size: 13 residues. CDR3 DNA sequence: TGTGCCAGCAGTGAAGGCCCCGACTACGAGCAGTACTTC. Protein sequence: CASSEGPDYEQYF.